These 18 T cell receptor beta chains originate from one sample sequenced in a study of T cell responses to AZD1222 COVID-19 vaccine. Method: immunoSEQ multiplex PCR; TCRdb's copy keeps in-frame clones and lacks some. Of approximately 100,000 clones in the sample, approximately 87% are singletons; the top ten hold roughly 3%. The sample in question was peripheral blood, obtained on day 0 of AZD1222 vaccination. The receptors were gathered from an adult in good health.

This rearrangement joins TRBV6-5 to TRBJ1-1; 8 bases are shared with TRBD1. V gave up 5 bases and J gave up 5 bases; unmatched junction bases: 7. The germline CDR1 and CDR2 sequences are MNHEY and SVGAGI. The CDR3 runs 14 residues. Written as DNA, the CDR3 is TGTGCCAGCAGTAACAGGGGGTGGGGAACTGAAGCTTTCTTT. This sequence encodes CASSNRGWGTEAFF.

The J gene is TRBJ1-5, the V gene TRBV28, with D possibly TRBD1 on 6 matching bases. Germline V CDR1 and CDR2: MDHEN, SYDVKM. The CDR3 spans 14 residues. The V and J ends lost 9 bases and 2 bases respectively, with 14 bases between them. DNA for the CDR3: TGTGCCAGTTCAACAGGGAGGCGCAATCAGCCCCAGCATTTT. Translated, it gives CASSTGRRNQPQHF.

This clone came up once. V is TRBV7-8 and J is TRBJ2-7; TRBD1 or TRBD2 may be the D gene (7 bases each). The germline gives CDR1 SGHVS, CDR2 FQNEAQ. V was pared by 5 bases and J by 6 bases, with 17 bases between. CDR3 size: 14 residues. For the CDR3, the DNA is TGTGCCAGCAGCCGGGCAGGGAGGGGGCTCGAGCAGTACTTC. This sequence encodes CASSRAGRGLEQYF.

The chain uses TRBV5-1 and TRBJ2-3, with a possible D match to TRBD2 (7 bases). The CDR3 is made up of 12 amino acids. The germline V gene has CDR1 SGHRS and CDR2 YFSETQ. Trimming removed 7 bases at V and 6 bases at J, with 12 bases between. This chain's CDR3 is CASGGGGDTQYF. The CDR3 DNA reads TGCGCCAGCGGGGGGGGCGGGGATACGCAGTATTTT.

The J gene is TRBJ1-2, the V gene TRBV7-2, with a possible D match to TRBD1 (5 bases). The CDR3 has 14 amino acids. The germline V gene has CDR1 SGHTA and CDR2 FQGNSA. Trimming pared 5 bases from V and 8 bases from J, leaving 18 bases between. The CDR3 is CASSAGQGSRGYTF. CDR3 nucleotides: TGTGCCAGCAGCGCGGGGCAAGGGTCTCGGGGCTACACCTTC. Full variable domain (outside the CDR3, taken from reference TRBV7-2 and TRBJ1-2): GAGVSQSPSNKVTEKGKDVELRCDPISGHTALYWYRQSLGQGLEFLIYFQGNSAPDKSGLPSDRFSAERTGGSVSTLTIQRTQQEDSAVYLCASSAGQGSRGYTFGSGTRLTVV.

In this sample, this clone turned up a few times. This chain joins TRBV7-3 and TRBJ1-5; 10 positions match TRBD1. Germline assignment: CDR1 SGHTA and CDR2 FQGTGA. The V and J ends lost 6 bases and 1 base, in that order; junction bases with no gene match: 15. The CDR3 is 19 amino acids. The CDR3 loop reads CASRRRGTGDFRSNQPQHF. CDR3 DNA sequence: TGTGCCAGCAGACGAAGGGGGACAGGGGATTTCAGGAGCAATCAGCCCCAGCATTTT. The whole variable domain, remainder taken from reference TRBV7-3 and TRBJ1-5, is GAGVSQTPSNKVTEKGKYVELRCDPISGHTALYWYRQSLGQGPEFLIYFQGTGAADDSGLPNDRFFAVRPEGSVSTLKIQRTERGDSAVYLCASRRRGTGDFRSNQPQHFGDGTRLSIL.

The chain employs TRBV7-2 and TRBJ1-2; 11 bases align to TRBD1. CDR3 length: 15 amino acids. J gave up 4 bases and V 1 base, and 2 bases lay outside the gene matches. Germline V CDR1 and CDR2: SGHTA, FQGNSA. CDR3 bases: TGTGCCAGCAGCTTAGGGACAGGGGGCGCCTATGGCTACACCTTC. It codes for CASSLGTGGAYGYTF.

The V call is TRBV19, the J call TRBJ1-5, with unresolved D. V lost 2 bases and J lost 4, with 6 bases in between. CDR3 size: 13 residues. CDR1 and CDR2 (germline): LNHDA, SQIVND (reference sequence). The CDR3 DNA is TGTGCCAGTAGTATATCCAGTAATCAGCCCCAGCATTTT. It yields the protein CASSISSNQPQHF.

The chain is built from TRBV30 and TRBJ1-4, with 7 nucleotides matching TRBD1. The CDR3 has 15 residues. V shed 3 bases, J shed 3 bases, and the junction held 7 bases outside the gene matches. CDR1 is GTSNPN, CDR2 SVGIG, per germline (reference sequence). The CDR3 nucleotides read TGTGCCTGGAGCAAAAACAGGGGAGCTAATGAAAAACTGTTTTTT. It translates to CAWSKNRGANEKLFF.

J is TRBJ1-2 and V is TRBV6-2 or TRBV6-3; maybe TRBD1 (6 bases). The V end was cut by 2 bases, the J end by 5 bases, with 6 bases between. The CDR3 runs 12 residues. The germline V gene has CDR1 MNHEY and CDR2 SVGEGT. The chain's CDR3 is CASSYTGYGYTF. The CDR3 DNA reads as TGTGCCAGCAGTTACACAGGGTATGGCTACACCTTC.

The chain couples TRBV14 to TRBJ1-1, with TRBD1 as a possible D gene (5 bases). V was trimmed by 0 bases and J by 5 bases, leaving 7 bases between them. The CDR3 runs 13 residues. Germline V gene sequence: CDR1 SGHDN, CDR2 FVKESK. CDR3 sequence: CASSQDRGTEAFF. CDR3 DNA: TGTGCCAGCAGCCAAGATAGGGGTACTGAAGCTTTCTTT.

The chain is built from TRBV19 and TRBJ1-1; D possibly corresponds to TRBD1 (5 bases). This CDR3 contains 12 residues. From germline, CDR1 is LNHDA and CDR2 SQIVND (reference sequence). The V end lost 6 bases, the J end lost 4 bases, and 9 bases lay between the germline ends. CDR3 residues: CASRSGGTEAFF. The CDR3 DNA is TGTGCCAGTAGGTCGGGGGGCACTGAAGCTTTCTTT.

J is TRBJ1-1 and V is TRBV5-1, with a weak D call TRBD1 (5 bases). The V and J ends lost 4 bases and 3 bases respectively, with 13 bases between them. The CDR3 sequence is 14 residues long. Germline loops: CDR1 SGHRS, CDR2 YFSETQ. This CDR3 is CASSTWDQDTEAFF. Written as DNA, the CDR3 is TGCGCCAGCAGCACCTGGGACCAGGACACTGAAGCTTTCTTT.

The CDR3 nucleotides read TGCGCCAGCAGCTTGGATGCAGGGGGCTTCGCTGAAGCTTTCTTT. The encoded protein is CASSLDAGGFAEAFF. The chain is built from TRBV5-1 and TRBJ1-1; 8 bases map to TRBD1. Trimming removed 0 bases from V and 6 bases from J; junction bases left unmatched: 7. The length of the CDR3 is 15 residues. Germline CDR1 SGHRS, CDR2 YFSETQ.

The J gene is TRBJ2-5, the V gene TRBV30; 8 bases align to TRBD2. Germline trimming cut 8 bases from V and 1 base from J; bases unmatched to any gene: 12. Germline V gene lookup returns CDR1 GTSNPN and CDR2 SVGIG (reference sequence). CDR3 length equals 15 residues. For the CDR3, the DNA is TGTGCCCGGACACAAGCGGGGGCACGCCAAGAGACCCAGTACTTC. This sequence encodes CARTQAGARQETQYF.

The genes are TRBV5-8 and TRBJ1-2, with D possibly being TRBD1 (6 bases). CDR3 size: 13 residues. V lost 1 base to trimming and J lost 7 bases, with 11 bases between them. Germline V gene lookup returns CDR1 SGHTS and CDR2 YDEGEE. The CDR3 is CASSLKDSFGYTF. As DNA, the CDR3 is TGTGCCAGCAGCTTGAAGGACAGTTTTGGCTACACCTTC.

The V call is TRBV28, the J call TRBJ2-7; TRBD1 might be the D (5 bases). The germline V gene has CDR1 MDHEN and CDR2 SYDVKM. The CDR3 contains 13 residues. The ends were cut back, 6 bases at V and 2 bases at J, with 11 bases in the middle. CDR3 sequence: CASRGTGPYEQYF. CDR3 in DNA: TGTGCCAGCAGGGGAACAGGTCCCTACGAGCAGTACTTC.

V is TRBV7-2 and J is TRBJ1-2; the D gene is possibly TRBD1 (5 bases). Germline assignment: CDR1 SGHTA and CDR2 FQGNSA. The V gene lost 0 bases and the J gene lost 7 bases, with 12 bases spanning the gap. The CDR3 runs to 14 residues. The CDR3 here is CASSLAGPGLGYTF. The CDR3, as DNA: TGTGCCAGCAGCTTAGCAGGGCCAGGGCTTGGCTACACCTTC.